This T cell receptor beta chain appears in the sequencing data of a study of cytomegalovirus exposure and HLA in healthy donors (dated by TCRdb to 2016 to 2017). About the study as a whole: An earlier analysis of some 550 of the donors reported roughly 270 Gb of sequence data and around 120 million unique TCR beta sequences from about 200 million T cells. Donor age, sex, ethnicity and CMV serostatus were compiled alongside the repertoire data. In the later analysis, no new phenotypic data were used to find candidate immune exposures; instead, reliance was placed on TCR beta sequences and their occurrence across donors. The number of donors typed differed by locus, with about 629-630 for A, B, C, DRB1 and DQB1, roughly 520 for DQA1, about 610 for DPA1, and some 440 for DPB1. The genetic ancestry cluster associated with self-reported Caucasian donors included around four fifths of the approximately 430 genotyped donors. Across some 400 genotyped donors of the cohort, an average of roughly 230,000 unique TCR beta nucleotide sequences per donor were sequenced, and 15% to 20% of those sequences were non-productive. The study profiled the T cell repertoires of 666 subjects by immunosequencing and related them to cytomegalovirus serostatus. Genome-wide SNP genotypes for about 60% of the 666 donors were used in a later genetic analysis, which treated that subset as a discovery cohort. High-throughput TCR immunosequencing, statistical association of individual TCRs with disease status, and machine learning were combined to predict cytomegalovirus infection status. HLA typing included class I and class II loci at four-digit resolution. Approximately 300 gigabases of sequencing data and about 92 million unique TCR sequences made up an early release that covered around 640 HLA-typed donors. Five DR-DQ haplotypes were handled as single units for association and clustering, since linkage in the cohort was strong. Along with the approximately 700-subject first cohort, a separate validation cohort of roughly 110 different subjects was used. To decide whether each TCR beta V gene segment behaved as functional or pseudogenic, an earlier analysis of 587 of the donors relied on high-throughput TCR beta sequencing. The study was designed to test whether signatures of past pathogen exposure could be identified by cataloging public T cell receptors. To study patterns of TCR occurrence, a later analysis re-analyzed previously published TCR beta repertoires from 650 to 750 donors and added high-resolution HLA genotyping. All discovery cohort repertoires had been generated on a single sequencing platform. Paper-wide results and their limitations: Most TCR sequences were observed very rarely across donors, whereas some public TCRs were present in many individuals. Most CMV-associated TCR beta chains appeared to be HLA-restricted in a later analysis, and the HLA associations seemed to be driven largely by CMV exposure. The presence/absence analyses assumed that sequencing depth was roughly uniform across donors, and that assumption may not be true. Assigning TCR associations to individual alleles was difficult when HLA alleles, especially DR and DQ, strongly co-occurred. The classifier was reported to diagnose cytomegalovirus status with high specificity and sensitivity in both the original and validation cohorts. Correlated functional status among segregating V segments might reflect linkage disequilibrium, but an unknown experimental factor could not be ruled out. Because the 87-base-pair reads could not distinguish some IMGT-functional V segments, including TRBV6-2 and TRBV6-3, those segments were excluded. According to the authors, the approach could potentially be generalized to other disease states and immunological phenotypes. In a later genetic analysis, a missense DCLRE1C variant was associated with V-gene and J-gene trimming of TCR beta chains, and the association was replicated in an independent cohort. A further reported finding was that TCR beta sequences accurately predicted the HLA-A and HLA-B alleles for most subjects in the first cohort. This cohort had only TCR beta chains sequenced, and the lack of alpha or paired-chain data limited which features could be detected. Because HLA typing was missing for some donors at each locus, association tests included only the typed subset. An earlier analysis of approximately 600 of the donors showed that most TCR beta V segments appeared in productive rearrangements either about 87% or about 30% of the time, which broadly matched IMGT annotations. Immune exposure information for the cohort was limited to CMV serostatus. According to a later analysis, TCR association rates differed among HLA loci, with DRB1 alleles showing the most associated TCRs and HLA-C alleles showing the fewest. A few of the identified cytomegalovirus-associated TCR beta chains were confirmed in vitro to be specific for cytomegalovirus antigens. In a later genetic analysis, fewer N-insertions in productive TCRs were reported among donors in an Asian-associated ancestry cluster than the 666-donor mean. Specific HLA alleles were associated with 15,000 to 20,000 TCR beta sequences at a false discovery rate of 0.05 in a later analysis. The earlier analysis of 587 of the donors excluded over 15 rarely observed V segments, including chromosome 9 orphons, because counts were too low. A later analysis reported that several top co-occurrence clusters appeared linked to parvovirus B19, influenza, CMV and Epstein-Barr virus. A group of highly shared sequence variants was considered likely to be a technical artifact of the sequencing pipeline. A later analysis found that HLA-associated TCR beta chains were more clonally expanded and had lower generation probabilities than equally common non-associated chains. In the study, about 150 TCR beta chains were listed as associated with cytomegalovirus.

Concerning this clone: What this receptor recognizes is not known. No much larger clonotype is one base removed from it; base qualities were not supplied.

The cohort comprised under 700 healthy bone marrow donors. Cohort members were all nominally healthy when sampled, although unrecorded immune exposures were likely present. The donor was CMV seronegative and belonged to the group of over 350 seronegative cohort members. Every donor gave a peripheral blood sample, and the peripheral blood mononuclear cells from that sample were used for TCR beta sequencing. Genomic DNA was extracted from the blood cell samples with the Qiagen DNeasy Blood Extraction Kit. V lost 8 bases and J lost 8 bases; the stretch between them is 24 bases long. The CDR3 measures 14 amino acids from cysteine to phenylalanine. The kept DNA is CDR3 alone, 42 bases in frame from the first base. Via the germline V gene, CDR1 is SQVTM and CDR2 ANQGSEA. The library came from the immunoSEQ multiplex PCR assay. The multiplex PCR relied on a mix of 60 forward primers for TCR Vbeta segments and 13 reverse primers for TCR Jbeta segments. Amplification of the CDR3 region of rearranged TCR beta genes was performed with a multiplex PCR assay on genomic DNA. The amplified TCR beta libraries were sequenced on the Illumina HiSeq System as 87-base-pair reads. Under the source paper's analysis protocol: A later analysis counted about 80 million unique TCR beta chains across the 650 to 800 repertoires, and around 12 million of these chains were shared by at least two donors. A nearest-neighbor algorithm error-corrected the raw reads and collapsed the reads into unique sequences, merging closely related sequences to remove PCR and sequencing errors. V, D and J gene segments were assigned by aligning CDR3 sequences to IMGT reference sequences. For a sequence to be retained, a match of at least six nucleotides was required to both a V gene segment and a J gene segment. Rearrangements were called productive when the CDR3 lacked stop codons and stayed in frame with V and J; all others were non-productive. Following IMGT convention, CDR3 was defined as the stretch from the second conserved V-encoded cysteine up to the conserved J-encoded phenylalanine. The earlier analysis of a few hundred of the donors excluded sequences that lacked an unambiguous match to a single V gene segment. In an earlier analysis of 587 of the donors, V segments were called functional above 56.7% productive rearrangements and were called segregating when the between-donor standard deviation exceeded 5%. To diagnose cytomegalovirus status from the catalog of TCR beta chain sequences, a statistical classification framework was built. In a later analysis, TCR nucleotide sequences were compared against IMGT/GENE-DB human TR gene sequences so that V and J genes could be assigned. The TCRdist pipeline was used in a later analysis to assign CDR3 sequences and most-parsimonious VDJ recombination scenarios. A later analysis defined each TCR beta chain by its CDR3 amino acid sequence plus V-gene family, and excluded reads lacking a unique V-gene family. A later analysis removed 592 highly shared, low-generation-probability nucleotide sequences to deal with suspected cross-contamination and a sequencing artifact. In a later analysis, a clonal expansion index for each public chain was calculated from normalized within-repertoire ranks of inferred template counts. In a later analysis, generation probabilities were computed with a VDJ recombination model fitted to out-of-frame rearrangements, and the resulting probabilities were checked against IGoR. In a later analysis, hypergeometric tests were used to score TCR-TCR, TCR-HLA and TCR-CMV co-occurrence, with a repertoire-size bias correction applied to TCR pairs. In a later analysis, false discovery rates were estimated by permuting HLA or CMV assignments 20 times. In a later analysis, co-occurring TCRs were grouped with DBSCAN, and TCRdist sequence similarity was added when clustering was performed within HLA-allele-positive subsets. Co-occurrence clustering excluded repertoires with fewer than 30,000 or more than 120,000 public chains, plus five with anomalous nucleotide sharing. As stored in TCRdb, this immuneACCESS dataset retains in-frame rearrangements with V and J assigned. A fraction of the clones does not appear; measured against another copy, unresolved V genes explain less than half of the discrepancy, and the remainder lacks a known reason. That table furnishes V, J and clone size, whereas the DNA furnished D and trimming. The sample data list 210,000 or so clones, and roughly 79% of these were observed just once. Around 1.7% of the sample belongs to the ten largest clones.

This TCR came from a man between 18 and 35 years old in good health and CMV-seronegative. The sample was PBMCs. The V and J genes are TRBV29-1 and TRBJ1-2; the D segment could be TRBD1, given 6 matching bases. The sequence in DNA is TGCAGCATCTTCACAGGGTTACAATCTCGGGGCTACACCTTC. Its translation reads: CSIFTGLQSRGYTF.